This T cell receptor (beta chain) was profiled in a study of cytomegalovirus exposure and HLA in healthy donors. Broader study findings: In a later analysis, HLA-associated beta chains showed higher expansion and lower generation probabilities than comparable chains.

The PCR was carried out with 60 Vbeta primers and 13 Jbeta primers. Generated by immunoSEQ multiplex PCR, the TCRdb table keeps only in-frame clones and is missing some. The sample gives 150,000 or so clones, 60% to 75% of which show up once; about 2.8% is in the top ten. The CDR3 spans 14 residues. V gave up 3 bases and J gave up 5 bases; unmatched junction bases: 2. The germline gives CDR1 MNHEY, CDR2 SMNVEV (reference sequence). Only a few counts were recorded for this clone. Its antigen is undetermined. This receptor was obtained from a young man in good health and CMV-seronegative. The V and J genes are TRBV27 and TRBJ1-4; TRBD1 matches at 8 bases. Sequenced: PBMCs. CDR3: CASSFTGGNEKLFF. CDR3 sequence (DNA): TGTGCCAGCAGTTTCACAGGGGGAAATGAAAAACTGTTTTTT.